This T cell receptor (beta chain) was found in a study of T cell responses to AZD1222 COVID-19 vaccine. As concerns this clone: Its matching antigen is unknown.

Libraries were prepared by immunoSEQ multiplex PCR; TCRdb keeps only in-frame clonotypes and omits some of them. The table includes about 120,000 clones, approximately 90% detected once. CDR1 and CDR2 from the germline V gene are SGHAT and FQNNGV. There are 16 residues in the CDR3. V was shortened by 1 base and J by 8 bases, with 20 bases between the two germline ends. Study-wide results and caveats: Only six AZD1222 recipients tested seropositive at baseline. Reports say nearly half of spike-specific TCRs go after unmutated variant regions. Elevations in Spike-specific TCR breadth and depth followed administration of two AZD1222 doses. The donor cohort was predominantly white British with a female majority, and clonal diversity may have been underestimated.

The chain joins TRBV11-2 to TRBJ1-1; D remains unclear. The receptor's source is an adult in good health. Sequences were derived from peripheral blood, sampled on day 0 of AZD1222 vaccination. As DNA, the CDR3 is TGTGCCAGCAGCTTAGTCGGAAGGGCGGGTCAATCAGAAGCTTTCTTT. Translating it yields CASSLVGRAGQSEAFF.